These 7 T cell receptor beta chains were sequenced from one sample in a study of cytomegalovirus exposure and HLA in healthy donors. 13 Jbeta primers and 60 Vbeta primers were used for the PCR. Generated by immunoSEQ multiplex PCR, the TCRdb table keeps only in-frame clones and is missing some. The sample comprises roughly 150,000 clones, 76% of which are singletons, and around 3.2% rests with the top ten. Sequenced input: PBMCs. These receptor sequences come from a man aged 35 to 55 in good health and CMV-seronegative.

The chain couples TRBV5-1 to TRBJ2-2; 7 bases match TRBD1. CDR3 length: 16 amino acids. The junction had 8 bases not matched to a gene; V was cut back by 4 bases and J by 2 bases. The germline CDR1 and CDR2 sequences are SGHRS and YFSETQ. The DNA of the CDR3 is TGCGCCAGCAGCCTAGGGACAGTACTTAACACCGGGGAGCTGTTTTTT. Residues: CASSLGTVLNTGELFF.

The CDR3 DNA reads TGCAGCGTCGCTAGCGGGGGGCAGTACTTC. Residues: CSVASGGQYF. The chain links TRBV29-1 to TRBJ2-5, with 11 bases matching TRBD2. The V gene end was trimmed by 6 bases and the J gene end by 11 bases; junction bases not matched to a gene: 2. The CDR3 is 10 amino acids. Per germline, CDR1 SQVTM and CDR2 ANQGSEA.

The rearrangement joins TRBV5-1 to TRBJ2-7; 7 nucleotides align to TRBD1. The V and J ends lost 4 bases and 1 base, in that order; junction bases with no gene match: 5. The CDR3 sequence is 14 residues long. Germline V lookup: CDR1 SGHRS, CDR2 YFSETQ. The CDR3 region is CASSPRQGSYEQYF. The CDR3, as DNA: TGCGCCAGCAGCCCTAGACAGGGTTCCTACGAGCAGTACTTC.

The chain uses TRBV6-5 and TRBJ1-1; D remains unclear. V was trimmed by 0 bases and J by 1 base, leaving 12 bases between them. CDR1 is MNHEY, CDR2 SVGAGI, per germline. There are 16 residues in the CDR3. CDR3 residues: CASSYSGPGENTEAFF. CDR3 coding DNA: TGTGCCAGCAGTTACTCCGGCCCGGGTGAGAACACTGAAGCTTTCTTT.

This clone was picked up one time. V usage is TRBV7-6 and J usage is TRBJ2-7; D is possibly TRBD1 (5 bases). Germline V gene data show CDR1 as SGHVS and CDR2 as FNYEAQ. V was trimmed by 5 bases and J by 3 bases, leaving 20 bases between them. The CDR3 consists of 16 residues. CDR3 in amino acids: CASSRQWQDTDYEQYF. As DNA, the CDR3 is TGTGCCAGCAGCCGACAGTGGCAGGACACAGACTACGAGCAGTACTTC.

The chain carries TRBV27 and TRBJ1-6; a possible D gene is TRBD1 (6 bases). Between the trimmed V and J ends, which lost 5 bases and 8 bases, there was a span of 16 bases. This CDR3 is 15 amino acids long. Per germline, CDR1 MNHEY and CDR2 SMNVEV (reference sequence). CDR3 in DNA: TGTGCCAGCAGTCCCCGGGGGGGGCTTGATTCACCCCTCCACTTT. Residues: CASSPRGGLDSPLHF.

The chain joins TRBV13 to TRBJ2-5, with 8 bases fitting TRBD2. The CDR3 runs to 14 residues. Germline trimming cut 4 bases from V and 4 bases from J; bases unmatched to any gene: 5. The germline CDR1 and CDR2 sequences are PRHDT and FYEKMQ (reference sequence). The CDR3: CASSSGGAGETQYF. CDR3 in DNA: TGTGCCAGCAGCTCCGGGGGGGCTGGAGAGACCCAGTACTTC. Using reference TRBV13 and TRBJ2-5 for the parts outside the CDR3, the full variable domain is AAGVIQSPRHLIKEKRETATLKCYPIPRHDTVYWYQQGPGQDPQFLISFYEKMQSDKGSIPDRFSAQQFSDYHSELNMSSLELGDSALYFCASSSGGAGETQYFGPGTRLLVL.